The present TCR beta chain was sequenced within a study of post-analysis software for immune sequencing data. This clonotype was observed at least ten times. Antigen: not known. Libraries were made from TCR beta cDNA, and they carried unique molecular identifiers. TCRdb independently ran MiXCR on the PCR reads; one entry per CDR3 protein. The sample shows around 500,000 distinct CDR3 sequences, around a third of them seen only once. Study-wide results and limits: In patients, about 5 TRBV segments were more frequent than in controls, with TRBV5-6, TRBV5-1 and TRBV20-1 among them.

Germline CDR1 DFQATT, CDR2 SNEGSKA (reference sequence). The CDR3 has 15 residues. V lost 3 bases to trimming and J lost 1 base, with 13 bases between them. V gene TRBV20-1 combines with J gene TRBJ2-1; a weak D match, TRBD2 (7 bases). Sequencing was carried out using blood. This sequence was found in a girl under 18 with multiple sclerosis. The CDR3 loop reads CSASSGGASYNEQFF. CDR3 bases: TGCAGTGCTAGCTCTGGGGGGGCGTCCTACAATGAGCAGTTCTTC.